This T cell receptor beta chain was sequenced during a study of cytomegalovirus exposure and HLA in healthy donors. For this clone: What it binds is not known.

Trimming cost V 8 bases and J 10 bases, with 21 bases left between them. The CDR3 length is 14 residues. The germline CDR1 and CDR2 sequences are SNHLY and FYNNEI. Notes on the study in general: Excluded: some indistinguishable V segments such as TRBV6-2 and TRBV6-3. In vitro testing confirmed a few CMV-associated chains as specific for CMV antigens. The study listed roughly 160 cytomegalovirus-associated TCR beta chains.

The PCR made use of 60 Vbeta and 13 Jbeta primers. Only in-frame clones appear in the TCRdb table, and some are missing; sequencing was by immunoSEQ multiplex PCR. The repertoire holds nearly 200,000 clones, with 82% as singletons. The V and J genes are TRBV2 and TRBJ2-1, with a weak D call TRBD2 (5 bases). Source material: PBMCs. The sequence came from a boy between 2 and 10 years old in good health and CMV-seronegative. The CDR3 coding sequence is TGTGCCAGCCAATTAGTGGGAGCGGTTCAAGAGCAGTTCTTC. This translates into CASQLVGAVQEQFF.